These 21 T cell receptor beta chains originate from one sample sequenced in a study of shared clonotypes between healthy human individuals. Assay: immunoSEQ multiplex PCR; the TCRdb copy retains only in-frame clones and omits some. This sample has 2.5 million or so clones, with 90% to 95% found just once. What was sequenced was naive CD4+ T cells sorted from blood. Subset of the sample: CD45RA+ positively selected. Source of these receptors: a man between 18 and 35 years old in good health.

The chain is built from TRBV6-6 and TRBJ2-6, with 9 positions matching TRBD1. Losses at the gene ends were 6 bases for V and 4 bases for J; bases not matched to a gene: 4. This CDR3 is built from 15 residues. Per the germline V gene, CDR1 is MNHNY and CDR2 is SVGAGI (reference sequence). CDR3 sequence reads: CASSRDRAGANVLTF. CDR3 coding DNA: TGTGCCAGCAGCCGGGACAGGGCCGGGGCCAACGTCCTGACTTTC.

The rearrangement links TRBV30 to TRBJ2-6; TRBD1 agrees at 8 bases. The V and J ends lost 2 bases and 9 bases, in that order; junction bases with no gene match: 9. This CDR3 is built from 15 residues. Germline V gene sequence: CDR1 GTSNPN, CDR2 SVGIG (reference sequence). The DNA of the CDR3 is TGTGCCTGGAGTCTGACGGACAGGGATGACAACGTCCTGACTTTC. Its translation: CAWSLTDRDDNVLTF.

The gene calls are TRBV5-8 and TRBJ1-5; a weak D match, TRBD1 (5 bases). Germline V gene data show CDR1 as SGHTS and CDR2 as YDEGEE. CDR3 length: 15 amino acids. V dropped 1 base and J dropped 4 bases, with 12 bases sitting between them. CDR3 in amino acids: CASSLRTGGNQPQHF. The CDR3 DNA follows: TGTGCCAGCAGCTTGCGCACTGGGGGTAATCAGCCCCAGCATTTT.

This chain links TRBV6-5 with TRBJ2-7; D remains ambiguous. The germline gives CDR1 MNHEY, CDR2 SVGAGI. V gave up 5 bases and J gave up 2 bases, with 7 bases separating them. The CDR3 extends over 12 amino acids. CDR3 amino acids: CASSPTTYEQYF. The DNA of the CDR3 is TGTGCCAGCAGTCCAACAACCTACGAGCAGTACTTC.

The J gene is TRBJ1-4, the V gene TRBV28; D may be TRBD1 (6 bases). This CDR3 comprises 14 residues. Germline values: CDR1 MDHEN, CDR2 SYDVKM. The germline V and J ends were trimmed by 6 bases and 5 bases, with 13 bases remaining between them. CDR3 coding DNA: TGTGCCAGCAGCACCGGGACAATAAATGAAAAACTGTTTTTT. Protein: CASSTGTINEKLFF.

This clone turned up a few times. This chain joins TRBV28 and TRBJ1-1; D might be TRBD1 (5 bases). This CDR3 has 13 amino acids. CDR1 and CDR2 from the germline V gene are MDHEN and SYDVKM. Deletions cut 5 bases from V and 9 bases from J, with 16 bases between. CDR3 nucleotides: TGTGCCAGCAGTGGGACGGACGGTTTAAAAGCTTTCTTT. Its protein is CASSGTDGLKAFF.

The chain uses TRBV6-6 and TRBJ2-2, with TRBD2 identical over 11 bases. J was trimmed by 5 bases and V by 6 bases; bases with no gene match: 8. The CDR3 consists of 16 residues. The germline gives CDR1 MNHNY, CDR2 SVGAGI (reference sequence). The CDR3 loop is CASSELAGVGTGELFF. The CDR3 DNA is TGTGCCAGCAGCGAACTAGCGGGAGTTGGTACCGGGGAGCTGTTTTTT.

This clone was counted between two and nine times. The chain employs TRBV28 and TRBJ1-5; D gene uncertain. The length of the CDR3 is 14 residues. CDR1 is MDHEN and CDR2 is SYDVKM in the germline V gene. V lost 5 bases, J lost 0 bases, and 8 bases lay in between. The CDR3 region has the DNA TGTGCCAGCAGTCTAGACAATAGCAATCAGCCCCAGCATTTT. It encodes CASSLDNSNQPQHF.

This clone was observed a handful of times. Other DNA sequences from this sample encode an identical CDR3 as well. The chain employs TRBV5-1 and TRBJ1-1, with 9 bases lining up with TRBD1. J was trimmed by 1 base and V by 5 bases; bases with no gene match: 3. The CDR3 length is 14 residues. CDR1 is SGHRS and CDR2 is YFSETQ in the germline V gene. Here the CDR3 DNA reads TGCGCCAGCAGTCGGGACAGGGCGAACACTGAAGCTTTCTTT. Amino acids: CASSRDRANTEAFF.

The chain employs TRBV6-9 and TRBJ1-3; no definite D call. CDR3 length equals 16 residues. The V and J ends lost 3 bases and 0 bases respectively, with 12 bases between them. Germline V CDR1 and CDR2: MNHGY, SVAAGI. CDR3 coding DNA: TGTGCCAGCAGTTACAGCCCGGTCAGCTCTGGAAACACCATATATTTT. This codes for CASSYSPVSSGNTIYF.

This clone was observed once. DNA for the CDR3: TGTGCCAGCAGGAGGGCCCGACAACAAAATTCACCCCTCCACTTT. Protein product: CASRRARQQNSPLHF. The chain has TRBV6-5 and TRBJ1-6; no clear D. The V gene lost 6 bases and the J gene lost 7 bases, with 16 bases spanning the gap. Germline CDR1 MNHEY, CDR2 SVGAGI. CDR3 size: 15 residues.

The genes are TRBV5-6 and TRBJ2-1; 10 nucleotides align to TRBD1. V was pared by 4 bases and J by 2 bases, with 3 bases of the junction left unmatched. Germline CDR1 reads SGHDT; CDR2 reads YYEEEE. The CDR3 has 15 amino acids. The CDR3 protein is CASSGDRGAYNEQFF. CDR3 nucleotides: TGTGCCAGCAGCGGGGACAGGGGAGCCTACAATGAGCAGTTCTTC.

The DNA for the CDR3 is TGTGCCAGCAGATTCTCCGGGACAGCAAATCAGCCCCAGCATTTT. Translated, it gives CASRFSGTANQPQHF. The V call is TRBV6-1, the J call TRBJ1-5, with 7 bases that match TRBD1. This CDR3 has 15 residues. The germline gives CDR1 MNHNS, CDR2 SASEGT. V shed 6 bases and J 4 bases; nucleotides not matched to a gene: 9.

The chain recombines TRBV27 with TRBJ2-1, with unresolved D. CDR3 size: 15 residues. The V gene's germline CDR1 is MNHEY and CDR2 SMNVEV (reference sequence). With 5 bases removed from V and 3 bases from J, the gap between germline ends came to 14 bases. The CDR3: CASSPASMGYNEQFF. The CDR3 DNA reads TGTGCCAGCAGTCCAGCTAGTATGGGCTACAATGAGCAGTTCTTC.

This clone was detected only a few times. Distinct nucleotide sequences in the sample also encode this CDR3. V is TRBV30 and J is TRBJ1-4; D ambiguous. Trimming removed 4 bases at V and 0 bases at J, with 3 bases between. Germline CDR1 and CDR2: GTSNPN and SVGIG (reference sequence). The CDR3 is made up of 12 amino acids. CDR3: CAWTPTNEKLFF. The CDR3 DNA sequence: TGTGCCTGGACTCCAACTAATGAAAAACTGTTTTTT.

For this clone: The sample carries other DNA sequences with the same CDR3. This rearrangement joins TRBV18 to TRBJ1-6; D is uncertain. This CDR3 is built from 12 residues. The V end lost 4 bases, the J end lost 7 bases, and 5 bases lay between the germline ends. From germline, CDR1 is KGHSH and CDR2 LQKENI. CDR3 sequence: CASSLYNSPLHF. The CDR3 bases are TGTGCCAGCTCACTATACAATTCACCCCTCCACTTT.

The chain combines TRBV15 with TRBJ2-2; TRBD2 aligns across 8 bases. The germline V gene encodes CDR1 LNHNV and CDR2 YYDKDF (reference sequence). With 4 bases clipped from V and 6 bases from J, the junction kept 16 bases outside the gene matches. This CDR3 comprises 18 residues. CDR3 coding DNA: TGTGCCACCAGCACAGGGCGGGGGCTAGCGGGTAACTCCGGGGAGCTGTTTTTT. It encodes CATSTGRGLAGNSGELFF. Together with reference TRBV15 and TRBJ2-2, the CDR3 gives the full variable domain: DAMVIQNPRYQVTQFGKPVTLSCSQTLNHNVMYWYQQKSSQAPKLLFHYYDKDFNNEADTPDNFQSRRPNTSFCFLDIRSPGLGDTAMYLCATSTGRGLAGNSGELFFGEGSRLTVL.

CDR3 sequence (DNA): TGTGCCAGCAGTGTTAGAGGTGTCGGGACAGGGGGTCGGAATGAGCAGTTCTTC. Protein sequence: CASSVRGVGTGGRNEQFF. The chain carries TRBV7-2 and TRBJ2-1; 11 bases align to TRBD1. CDR1 is SGHTA and CDR2 is FQGNSA in the germline V gene. V gave up 6 bases and J gave up 7 bases; unmatched junction bases: 17. CDR3 size: 18 residues.

CDR3 bases: TGTGCCAGCAGCTTCGCAGGGCCAGATACGCAGTATTTT. This gives the protein CASSFAGPDTQYF. The gene calls are TRBV5-6 and TRBJ2-3; the D gene is possibly TRBD1 (5 bases). V shed 2 bases and J shed 4 bases, with 8 bases lying between them. In germline, CDR1 is SGHDT, CDR2 YYEEEE. The CDR3 is 13 residues long.

This chain uses TRBV6-5 with TRBJ2-7, with TRBD2 matching over 9 bases. The J segment lost 4 bases and the V segment lost 5 bases, leaving 9 bases of the junction unmatched. CDR1 and CDR2 (germline): MNHEY, SVGAGI. The CDR3 loop spans 15 amino acids. This CDR3 reads CASSKGTSRLYEQYF. CDR3 sequence (DNA): TGTGCCAGCAGTAAGGGGACTAGCCGGTTATACGAGCAGTACTTC.

The V and J genes are TRBV6-1 and TRBJ2-3; weak D call: TRBD2 (7 bases). The CDR3 length is 16 residues. The germline V gene has CDR1 MNHNS and CDR2 SASEGT. V shed 1 base and J shed 2 bases, with 13 bases lying between them. CDR3 amino acids: CASSEGGGLVTDTQYF. The CDR3, as DNA: TGTGCCAGCAGTGAAGGGGGGGGGCTGGTCACAGATACGCAGTATTTT.